This T cell receptor (beta chain) originates from a study of metastatic and nonmetastatic thyroid tumors. Study background: Repertoire data that came from the blood and tumor or nodule tissue of malignant and benign thyroid patients were compared. Regarding the study as a whole: The reported finding was significantly higher TCR beta diversity in malignant thyroid tumors relative to benign nodules, in blood and tumor.

Germline CDR1 reads MDHEN; CDR2 reads SYDVKM. CDR3 length: 17 residues. The trim removed 0 bases at V and 0 bases at J, leaving 7 bases unmatched. Original methodology: Researchers built a distant-metastasis classifier for papillary thyroid cancer that drew on CDR3 differences across clinicopathological groups. TCRdb reanalyzed the PCR reads with MiXCR. TCRdb's processing, not the study's, gives the V and J calls here. In the table there are about 15,000 clones, roughly 25% of which are singletons. Thyroid surgery took place with no prior treatment in any patient. This clone was counted between two and nine times. The antigen is unknown.

This TCR derives from a female donor with papillary thyroid cancer or a benign thyroid nodule (not recorded which). Some clones in this sample may be carry-over from other donors' samples. The chain links TRBV28 to TRBJ2-7; TRBD1 matches at 8 bases. Sequences were obtained from tumor tissue. CDR3 amino acids: CASSLWDRVSLSYEQYF. CDR3 nucleotide sequence: TGTGCCAGCAGTTTATGGGACAGGGTTTCCCTCTCCTACGAGCAGTACTTC.